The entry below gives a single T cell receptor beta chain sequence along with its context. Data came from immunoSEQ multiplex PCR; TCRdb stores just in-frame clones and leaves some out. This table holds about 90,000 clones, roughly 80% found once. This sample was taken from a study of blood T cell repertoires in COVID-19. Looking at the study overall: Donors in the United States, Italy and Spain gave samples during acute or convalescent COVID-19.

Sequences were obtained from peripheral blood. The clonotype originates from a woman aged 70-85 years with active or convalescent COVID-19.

The DNA for the CDR3 is TGTGCCAGCAGTTACCGGGAGTCCGGGGAGCTGTTTTTT. Protein product: CASSYRESGELFF. V and J are TRBV6-2 or TRBV6-3 and TRBJ2-2; D is perhaps TRBD2 (6 bases). Looked up from germline, CDR1 is MNHEY and CDR2 is SVGEGT. This CDR3 contains 13 residues. The ends were cut back, 2 bases at V and 6 bases at J, with 7 bases in the middle.